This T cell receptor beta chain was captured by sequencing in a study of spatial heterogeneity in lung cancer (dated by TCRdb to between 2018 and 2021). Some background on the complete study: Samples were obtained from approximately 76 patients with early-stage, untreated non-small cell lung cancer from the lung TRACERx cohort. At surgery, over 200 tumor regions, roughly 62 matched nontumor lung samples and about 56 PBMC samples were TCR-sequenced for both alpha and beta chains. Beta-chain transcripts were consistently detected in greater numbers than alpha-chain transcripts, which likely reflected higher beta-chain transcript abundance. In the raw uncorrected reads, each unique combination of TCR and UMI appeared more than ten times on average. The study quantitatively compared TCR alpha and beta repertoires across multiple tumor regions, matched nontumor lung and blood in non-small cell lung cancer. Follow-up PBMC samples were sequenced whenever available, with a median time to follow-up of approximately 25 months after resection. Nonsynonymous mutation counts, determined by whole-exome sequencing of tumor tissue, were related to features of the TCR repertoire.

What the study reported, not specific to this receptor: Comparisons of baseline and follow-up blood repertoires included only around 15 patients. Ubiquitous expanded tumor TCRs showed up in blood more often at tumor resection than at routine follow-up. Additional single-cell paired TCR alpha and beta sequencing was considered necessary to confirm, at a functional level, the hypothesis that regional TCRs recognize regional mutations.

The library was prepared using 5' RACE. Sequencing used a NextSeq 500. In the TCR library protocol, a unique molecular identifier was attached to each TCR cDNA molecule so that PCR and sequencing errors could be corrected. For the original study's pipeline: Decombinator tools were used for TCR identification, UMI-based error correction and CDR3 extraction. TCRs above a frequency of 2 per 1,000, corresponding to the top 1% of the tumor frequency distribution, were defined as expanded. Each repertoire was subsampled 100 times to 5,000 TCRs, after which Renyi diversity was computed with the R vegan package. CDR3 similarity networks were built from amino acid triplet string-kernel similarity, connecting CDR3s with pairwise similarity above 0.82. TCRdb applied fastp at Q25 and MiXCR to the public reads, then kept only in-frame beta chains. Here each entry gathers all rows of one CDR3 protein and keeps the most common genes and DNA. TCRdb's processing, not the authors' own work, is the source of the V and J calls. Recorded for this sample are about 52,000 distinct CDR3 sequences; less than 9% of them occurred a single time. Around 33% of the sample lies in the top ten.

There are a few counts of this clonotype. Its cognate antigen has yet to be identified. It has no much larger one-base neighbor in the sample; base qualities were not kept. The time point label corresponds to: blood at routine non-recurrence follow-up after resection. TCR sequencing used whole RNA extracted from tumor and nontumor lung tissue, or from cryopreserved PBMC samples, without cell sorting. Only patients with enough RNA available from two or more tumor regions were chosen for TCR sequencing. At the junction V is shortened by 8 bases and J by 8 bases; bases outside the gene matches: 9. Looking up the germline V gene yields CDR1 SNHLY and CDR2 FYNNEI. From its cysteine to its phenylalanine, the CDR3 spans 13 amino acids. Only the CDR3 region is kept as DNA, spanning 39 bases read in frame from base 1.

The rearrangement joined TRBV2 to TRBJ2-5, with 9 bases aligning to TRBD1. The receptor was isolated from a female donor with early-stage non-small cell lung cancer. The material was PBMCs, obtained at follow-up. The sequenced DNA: TGTGCCAGCCGGGGACAGGGAGTACTTACCCAGTACTTC. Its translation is CASRGQGVLTQYF.